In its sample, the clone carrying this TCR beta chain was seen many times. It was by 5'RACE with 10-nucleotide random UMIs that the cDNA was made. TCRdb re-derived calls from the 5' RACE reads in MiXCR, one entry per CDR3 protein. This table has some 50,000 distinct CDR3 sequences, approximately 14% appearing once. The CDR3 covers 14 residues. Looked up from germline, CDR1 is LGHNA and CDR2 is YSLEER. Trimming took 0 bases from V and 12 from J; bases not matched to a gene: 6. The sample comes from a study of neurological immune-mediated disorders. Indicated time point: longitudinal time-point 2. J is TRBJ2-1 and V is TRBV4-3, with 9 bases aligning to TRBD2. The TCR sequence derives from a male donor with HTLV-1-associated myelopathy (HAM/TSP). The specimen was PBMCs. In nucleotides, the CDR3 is TGCGCCAGCAGCCAAGAACCTAGCGGGAACCGGCAGTTCTTC. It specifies CASSQEPSGNRQFF.